This entry lists 25 T cell receptor beta chains sequenced from one sample in a study of blood T cell repertoires in COVID-19. TCRdb's table, derived via immunoSEQ multiplex PCR, lists solely in-frame clones and lacks some. Among around 100,000 clones listed, roughly 85% were seen once. Sample: peripheral blood. All receptors derive from a human donor in a cohort sampled during active COVID-19.

V usage is TRBV11-2 and J usage is TRBJ1-1; 10 bases match TRBD1. The CDR3 has 15 residues. Germline assignment: CDR1 SGHAT and CDR2 FQNNGV. The V and J ends lost 4 bases and 1 base, in that order; junction bases with no gene match: 3. CDR3 residues: CASSSRTGGNTEAFF. The CDR3 DNA reads TGTGCCAGCAGCTCGCGGACAGGGGGGAACACTGAAGCTTTCTTT.

The chain links TRBV27 to TRBJ2-7; 7 bases map to TRBD2. CDR3 size: 13 residues. The trim removed 5 bases at V and 2 bases at J, leaving 3 bases unmatched. Germline V gene sequence: CDR1 MNHEY, CDR2 SMNVEV (reference sequence). The CDR3 spells CASSKAGTYEQYF. The CDR3 DNA reads TGTGCCAGCAGTAAAGCGGGGACCTACGAGCAGTACTTC.

This sequence joins TRBV11-3 and TRBJ2-5, with D tentatively TRBD2 (5 bases). CDR3 size: 13 residues. V dropped 3 bases and J dropped 4 bases, with 9 bases sitting between them. Per germline, CDR1 SGHNT and CDR2 YENEEA. CDR3 loop: CASSFGVPETQYF. CDR3 nucleotide sequence: TGTGCCAGCAGCTTCGGGGTCCCAGAGACCCAGTACTTC.

The chain recombines TRBV30 with TRBJ2-7; 8 bases are a match to TRBD1. The length of the CDR3 is 17 residues. The germline CDR1 and CDR2 sequences are GTSNPN and SVGIG (reference sequence). The V and J ends lost 3 bases and 0 bases, in that order; junction bases with no gene match: 13. This CDR3 is CAWSSKVRDRSSYEQYF. The DNA for the CDR3 is TGTGCCTGGAGCTCCAAGGTCCGGGACAGGAGCTCCTACGAGCAGTACTTC.

V usage is TRBV6-5 and J usage is TRBJ2-1; D not resolved. The CDR3 has 15 amino acids. Per germline, CDR1 MNHEY and CDR2 SVGAGI. V dropped 2 bases and J dropped 2 bases, with 10 bases sitting between them. The CDR3 here is CASSYGQPAYNEQFF. The CDR3 DNA follows: TGTGCCAGCAGTTACGGGCAGCCAGCCTACAATGAGCAGTTCTTC.

This clone occurred many times. This chain links TRBV5-4 with TRBJ2-1; 11 bases fit TRBD2. Germline lookup yields CDR1 SGHNT and CDR2 YYREEE (reference sequence). This CDR3 region has 15 residues. Trimming took 4 bases from V and 5 from J; bases not matched to a gene: 5. As DNA, the CDR3 is TGTGCCAGCAGCCCACTAGCGGGAGAAAACAATGAGCAGTTCTTC. Amino acid sequence: CASSPLAGENNEQFF.

The CDR3 loop reads CASGIRNTEAFF. DNA for the CDR3: TGTGCTAGTGGTATCCGTAACACTGAAGCTTTCTTT. The chain joins TRBV12-5 to TRBJ1-1; D is ambiguous. The CDR3 is 12 amino acids. V lost 5 bases and J 2 bases, leaving 6 bases between the germline ends. Germline V gives CDR1 LGHNT, CDR2 FRNRAP.

The chain's CDR3 is CASSSGLENEQYF. The DNA of the CDR3 is TGTGCCAGCAGTTCTGGCCTAGAAAACGAGCAGTACTTC. The chain recombines TRBV12-3 or TRBV12-4 with TRBJ2-7; D unresolved. Deletions cut 4 bases from V and 5 bases from J, with 12 bases between. This CDR3 is built from 13 residues.

The chain couples TRBV3-1 (or the pseudogene TRBV3-2) to TRBJ1-2; D is unresolved. V shed 2 bases and J shed 8 bases, with 6 bases lying between them. The CDR3 runs to 11 residues. Germline-derived CDR1 and CDR2 are LGHDT and YNNKEL (reference sequence). DNA of the CDR3: TGTGCCAGCAGCCAACTATTAGGCTACACCTTC. Encoded protein: CASSQLLGYTF.

The chain uses TRBV28 and TRBJ1-4; 9 bases line up with TRBD1. The CDR3 loop spans 19 amino acids. V dropped 5 bases and J dropped 0; count of bases not matched to a gene: 13. Germline V gene data show CDR1 as MDHEN and CDR2 as SYDVKM. CDR3 sequence (DNA): TGTGCCAGCAGTCGTCCCGGGACAGGGTGGGAAGCAACTAATGAAAAACTGTTTTTT. It yields the protein CASSRPGTGWEATNEKLFF.

The J gene is TRBJ1-1, the V gene TRBV7-9; no firm D call. Trimming shortened V by 5 bases and J by 3 bases, and 10 bases separated the two germline ends. The length of the CDR3 is 13 residues. Germline V gene lookup returns CDR1 SEHNR and CDR2 FQNEAQ (reference sequence). The CDR3 here is CASSLSRDTEAFF. Written as DNA, the CDR3 is TGTGCCAGCAGCCTATCGCGGGACACTGAAGCTTTCTTT.

In nucleotides, the CDR3 is TGTGCCAGCAGTTTATATGCTAGCGGGTGGGGCACAGATACGCAGTATTTT. It encodes CASSLYASGWGTDTQYF. J is TRBJ2-3 and V is TRBV27; 8 bases match TRBD2. The CDR3 contains 17 residues. The germline CDR1 and CDR2 sequences are MNHEY and SMNVEV (reference sequence). V lost 1 base to trimming and J lost 1 base; unmatched junction nucleotides: 7.

The table lists this clone with a count of one. The chain combines TRBV28 with TRBJ2-3, with 10 bases lining up with TRBD2. Trimming at V came to 5 bases and at J to 3 bases, leaving 5 bases not matched to a gene. Germline CDR1 MDHEN, CDR2 SYDVKM. CDR3 length equals 15 residues. As DNA, the CDR3 is TGTGCCAGCAGTAAGCGGGAGGGGGGGACAGATACGCAGTATTTT. Protein product: CASSKREGGTDTQYF.

The rearrangement joins TRBV6-6 to TRBJ1-2; D possibly corresponds to TRBD1 (5 bases). Germline CDR1 reads MNHNY; CDR2 reads SVGAGI (reference sequence). The CDR3 contains 15 residues. V was trimmed by 8 bases and J by 3 bases, leaving 19 bases between them. CDR3 region: CASRRGGGSDYGYTF. The CDR3 bases are TGTGCCAGCCGGCGTGGGGGGGGATCGGACTATGGCTACACCTTC.

This chain links TRBV7-2 with TRBJ1-1, with 11 bases that match TRBD1. Germline values: CDR1 SGHTA, CDR2 FQGNSA. J gave up 3 bases and V 6 bases, and 9 bases lay outside the gene matches. This CDR3 has 16 amino acids. The CDR3 DNA reads TGTGCCAGCAGTTCCGGGACAGGGGGAACTTACACTGAAGCTTTCTTT. Translated, it gives CASSSGTGGTYTEAFF.

The chain links TRBV19 to TRBJ1-6, with D uncertain. Per germline, CDR1 LNHDA and CDR2 SQIVND (reference sequence). V lost 3 bases, J lost 6 bases, and 9 bases lay in between. There are 14 residues in the CDR3. The CDR3 spells CASSMREINSPLHF. The DNA for the CDR3 is TGTGCCAGTAGTATGAGAGAAATTAATTCACCCCTCCACTTT. The entire variable domain, with the rest obtained from reference TRBV19 and TRBJ1-6, is as follows: DGGITQSPKYLFRKEGQNVTLSCEQNLNHDAMYWYRQDPGQGLRLIYYSQIVNDFQKGDIAEGYSVSREKKESFPLTVTSAQKNPTAFYLCASSMREINSPLHFGNGTRLTVT.

This clone was observed once. In DNA, the CDR3 is TGTGCCAGCAGCCGGGGGGTTCAAGGCTATAATTCACCCCTCCACTTT. Translated: CASSRGVQGYNSPLHF. The chain employs TRBV4-2 and TRBJ1-6, with D possibly matching TRBD1 (5 bases). The CDR3 loop spans 16 amino acids. CDR1 LGHNA and CDR2 YNFKEQ come from the germline V gene. Deletions cut 4 bases from V and 3 bases from J, with 13 bases between.

This clone appeared once. The chain recombines TRBV15 with TRBJ1-4; TRBD1 is a possible D gene (5 bases). The CDR3 is 18 residues long. Germline V lookup: CDR1 LNHNV, CDR2 YYDKDF (reference sequence). Trimming shortened V by 2 bases and J by 0 bases, and 16 bases separated the two germline ends. CDR3 nucleotide sequence: TGTGCCACCAGCAGACCGGGACTCGCCCTTCCAACTAATGAAAAACTGTTTTTT. Translated, it gives CATSRPGLALPTNEKLFF.

This clone was observed once. The V call is TRBV7-8, the J call TRBJ1-2; maybe TRBD1 (5 bases). The CDR3 contains 15 residues. The V end was cut by 1 base, the J end by 3 bases, with 12 bases between. Germline loops: CDR1 SGHVS, CDR2 FQNEAQ. CDR3 DNA: TGTGCCAGCAGCTTAGAGGGGCAGTCGGACTATGGCTACACCTTC. This codes for CASSLEGQSDYGYTF.

This sequence joins TRBV5-1 and TRBJ2-1; the match to TRBD1 covers 11 bases. The V gene end was trimmed by 2 bases and the J gene end by 5 bases; junction bases not matched to a gene: 12. This CDR3 has 18 residues. CDR1 is SGHRS and CDR2 is YFSETQ in the germline V gene. CDR3 nucleotides: TGCGCCAGCAGCTTCCCTTCTTCCGGGACAGGGGGGGACAATGAGCAGTTCTTC. Its protein product is CASSFPSSGTGGDNEQFF.

In DNA form, the CDR3 reads TGTGCCAGCTGGGGTGGGGGGGTTCAGCCCCAGCATTTT. Residues: CASWGGGVQPQHF. The V call is TRBV28, the J call TRBJ1-5, with D possibly matching TRBD1 (5 bases). There are 13 residues in the CDR3. CDR1 MDHEN and CDR2 SYDVKM come from the germline V gene. Trimming left V 8 bases short and J 6 bases short, with 14 bases between.

CDR3 sequence reads: CASSEAVVNQPQHF. The CDR3 DNA sequence: TGTGCCAGCAGTGAGGCCGTCGTTAATCAGCCCCAGCATTTT. The chain links TRBV6-1 to TRBJ1-5; no definite D call. The CDR3 consists of 14 residues. Germline V CDR1 and CDR2: MNHNS, SASEGT. The V gene lost 3 bases and the J gene lost 4 bases, with 10 bases spanning the gap.

This chain joins TRBV7-2 and TRBJ2-1; TRBD1 matches at 9 bases. CDR1 SGHTA and CDR2 FQGNSA come from the germline V gene. The length of the CDR3 is 15 residues. Trimming cost V 5 bases and J 7 bases; bases outside gene matches: 9. CDR3 in amino acids: CASSHPGTGWNEQFF. The CDR3 nucleotides are TGTGCCAGCAGCCATCCCGGGACAGGGTGGAATGAGCAGTTCTTC.

This clone was seen a single time. The J gene is TRBJ2-3, the V gene TRBV2, with D perhaps TRBD1 (5 bases). CDR3 length: 12 residues. Trimming cost V 9 bases and J 4 bases, with 11 bases left between them. Germline loops: CDR1 SNHLY, CDR2 FYNNEI. CDR3 DNA sequence: TGTGCCAGGGCCTCAGGGCCAGATACGCAGTATTTT. It codes for CARASGPDTQYF.

This sequence joins TRBV9 and TRBJ2-7; TRBD2 aligns across 12 bases. V lost 1 base and J lost 2; bases outside the gene matches: 10. Germline V gene data show CDR1 as SGDLS and CDR2 as YYNGEE. CDR3 length: 18 amino acids. This CDR3 is CASSVTSGRPRFPYEQYF. For the CDR3, the DNA is TGTGCCAGCAGCGTAACTAGCGGGAGGCCTCGGTTCCCCTACGAGCAGTACTTC.